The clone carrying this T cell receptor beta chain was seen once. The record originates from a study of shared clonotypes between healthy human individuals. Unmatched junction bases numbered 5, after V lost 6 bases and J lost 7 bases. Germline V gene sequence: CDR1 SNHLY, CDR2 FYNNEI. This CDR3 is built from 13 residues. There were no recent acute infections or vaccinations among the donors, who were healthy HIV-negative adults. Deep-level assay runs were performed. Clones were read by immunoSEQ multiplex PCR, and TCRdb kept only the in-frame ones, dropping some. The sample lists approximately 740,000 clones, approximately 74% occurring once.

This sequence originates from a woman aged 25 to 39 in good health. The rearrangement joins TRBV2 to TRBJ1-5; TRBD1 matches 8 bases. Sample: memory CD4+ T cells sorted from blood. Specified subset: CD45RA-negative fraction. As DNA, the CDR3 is TGTGCCAGCAGGGAGGACAGGGAACAGCCCCAGCATTTT. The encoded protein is CASREDREQPQHF.